This is a list of T cell receptor beta chains from one sample in a study of metastatic and nonmetastatic thyroid tumors. From the PCR reads, TCRdb re-called clones with MiXCR. This table has about 9,500 clones, around 30% appearing once. The sequencing sample was made of tumor tissue. The receptors here all came from a female donor with papillary thyroid cancer or a benign thyroid nodule (not recorded which). Some clones in this sample may be carry-over from other donors' samples. CDR3s include the opening cysteine and the closing phenylalanine or tryptophan. Each record gives: clone size, V gene, D gene, J gene, CDR3 DNA, CDR3 protein. The D gene is left open where the match is weak. Only some rows state a clone size, as once, few, many or a class for expanded clones.

size: many; V: TRBV9; D: -; J: TRBJ1-3; DNA: TGTGCCAGCAGCGTAGCACCGGGGAGCACCATATATTTT; CDR3: CASSVAPGSTIYF
size: hyperexpanded; V: TRBV27; D: -; J: TRBJ2-7; DNA: TGTGCCAGCAGTCTGGGGGAATTGGGCGAGCAGTACTTC; CDR3: CASSLGELGEQYF
size: -; V: TRBV7-3; D: -; J: TRBJ2-7; DNA: TGTGCCAGCAGCTTAACTAGGGAGTCCTCCGAGCAGTACTTC; CDR3: CASSLTRESSEQYF
size: -; V: TRBV15; D: -; J: TRBJ1-5; DNA: TGTGCTACCAGCAGAGATACGGGATCTGGTCAGCCCCAGCATTTT; CDR3: CATSRDTGSGQPQHF
size: many; V: TRBV29-1; D: TRBD1; J: TRBJ1-5; DNA: TGCAGCGCGGGACAGGGAGGGGATCAGCCCCAGCATTTT; CDR3: CSAGQGGDQPQHF
size: few; V: TRBV6-1; D: -; J: TRBJ2-1; DNA: TGTGCCAGCAGTGATTGGGCCGACAATGAGCAGTTCTTC; CDR3: CASSDWADNEQFF
size: medium-sized; V: TRBV5-6; D: -; J: TRBJ1-3; DNA: TGTGCCAGCAGCTTGCTTCCCTCAGGGGCTGGAAACACCATATATTTT; CDR3: CASSLLPSGAGNTIYF
size: many; V: TRBV11-3; D: -; J: TRBJ2-3; DNA: TGTGCCAGCAGCTTCACCGCCGGGACCACAGATACGCAGTATTTT; CDR3: CASSFTAGTTDTQYF
size: -; V: TRBV20-1; D: TRBD1; J: TRBJ1-4; DNA: TGCAGTGCTTCTAGGGACAGGGATGAAAAACTGTTTTTT; CDR3: CSASRDRDEKLFF
size: -; V: TRBV10-2; D: -; J: TRBJ1-1; DNA: TGCGCCAGCCAGGCCAGAGGGTACACTGAAGCTTTCTTT; CDR3: CASQARGYTEAFF
size: medium-sized; V: TRBV20-1; D: TRBD1; J: TRBJ2-7; DNA: TGCAGTGCAACAAACAGGGGGGCCTTCTACGAGCAGTACTTC; CDR3: CSATNRGAFYEQYF
size: -; V: TRBV20-1; D: TRBD1; J: TRBJ2-7; DNA: TGCAGTGCTAGGTATGACAGGGAGTACGAGCAGTACTTC; CDR3: CSARYDREYEQYF
size: -; V: TRBV5-8; D: -; J: TRBJ1-2; DNA: TGTGCCAGCAGCTTGGACAGGGAAGGGTTCTATGGCTACACCTTC; CDR3: CASSLDREGFYGYTF
size: many; V: TRBV5-4; D: TRBD1; J: TRBJ2-1; DNA: TGTGCCAGCAGCACTCGGGACAGGTCCTACAATGAGCAGTTCTTC; CDR3: CASSTRDRSYNEQFF
size: few; V: TRBV30; D: -; J: TRBJ2-7; DNA: TGTGCCTGGAGCAGGGTGGCGGTTTACGAGCAGTACTTC; CDR3: CAWSRVAVYEQYF
size: medium-sized; V: TRBV27; D: -; J: TRBJ2-1; DNA: TGTGCCAGCAGTTTATCGGAGAGAGGGGGGGTGAATGAGCAGTTCTTC; CDR3: CASSLSERGGVNEQFF
size: medium-sized; V: TRBV15; D: TRBD2; J: TRBJ2-1; DNA: TGTGCCAGTTCGACTAGCCCTTACAATGAGCAGTTCTTC; CDR3: CASSTSPYNEQFF
size: once; V: TRBV20-1; D: TRBD2; J: TRBJ2-7; DNA: TGCAGTGCTAGAGATAGGAGCGGGAGCCTCTACGAGCAGTACTTC; CDR3: CSARDRSGSLYEQYF
size: -; V: TRBV11-2; D: -; J: TRBJ2-3; DNA: TGTGCCAGCAGCTTAGGGAAGCGGACGCAGTATTTT; CDR3: CASSLGKRTQYF
size: -; V: TRBV9; D: -; J: TRBJ2-5; DNA: TGTGCCAGCATCGTACAGTACGTACCCCAGTACTTC; CDR3: CASIVQYVPQYF
size: many; V: TRBV9; D: TRBD2; J: TRBJ2-3; DNA: TGTGCCGGCAGCGTAGGACTAGCGGGAGCCAGCACAGATACGCAGTATTTT; CDR3: CAGSVGLAGASTDTQYF
size: many; V: TRBV15; D: -; J: TRBJ2-1; DNA: TGTGCCACCAGCAGAGATCCAAAAGGGGACTACAATGAGCAGTTCTTC; CDR3: CATSRDPKGDYNEQFF
size: once; V: TRBV11-1; D: -; J: TRBJ1-1; DNA: TGTGCCAGCAGCTTAACCCCGGGACAACGAAGGAACACTGAAGCTTTCTTT; CDR3: CASSLTPGQRRNTEAFF
size: -; V: TRBV7-2; D: -; J: TRBJ1-6; DNA: TGTGCCAGCAGCTTAGTCAGGGCGGGGAATTCACCCCTCCACTTT; CDR3: CASSLVRAGNSPLHF
size: -; V: TRBV28; D: -; J: TRBJ1-1; DNA: TGTGCCAGCAGGGACTTCAGGGGATCATCTGAAGCTTTCTTT; CDR3: CASRDFRGSSEAFF
size: -; V: TRBV27; D: TRBD2; J: TRBJ2-7; DNA: TGTGCCAGCACTAGCGGGGGCGGATATTACGAGCAGTACTTC; CDR3: CASTSGGGYYEQYF
size: few; V: TRBV19; D: -; J: TRBJ1-5; DNA: TGTGCCAGTAGTACCACTTGGGACATAAATCAGCCCCAGCATTTT; CDR3: CASSTTWDINQPQHF
size: few; V: TRBV28; D: -; J: TRBJ2-7; DNA: TGTGCCAGCAGTTTGACTGTCTACGAGCAGTACTTC; CDR3: CASSLTVYEQYF
size: -; V: TRBV11-2; D: -; J: TRBJ2-2; DNA: TGTGCCAGCAGCTTCTCCCGGTACACCGGGGAGCTGTTTTTT; CDR3: CASSFSRYTGELFF
size: many; V: TRBV27; D: -; J: TRBJ1-6; DNA: TGTGCCAGCAGTTTAGTCTTGGCCGGGATGTCCCTCCACTTT; CDR3: CASSLVLAGMSLHF
size: many; V: TRBV19; D: -; J: TRBJ1-5; DNA: TGTGCCAGTCACCCACACGGACAGAGGGTCTATCAGCCCCAGCATTTT; CDR3: CASHPHGQRVYQPQHF